This TCR beta chain was retrieved from a study of OX40 agonist ivuxolimab in advanced cancers. For context, the study as a whole: Ivuxolimab, which targeted the costimulatory receptor OX40 (CD134), was an agonistic, fully human IgG2 monoclonal antibody. Intravenous ivuxolimab was administered to patients every 2 weeks at six dose levels: 0.01, 0.1, 0.3, 1.5, 3 and 10 mg/kg. Among the 50 to 55 dose-escalation patients, around 20 had hepatocellular carcinoma, 15 or so melanoma, 9 renal cell carcinoma and 9 head and neck cancer. The dose-escalation cohort was roughly 87% male with a mean age of approximately 60 years, ranging from roughly 20 to 80. Prior anti-PD-1, anti-PD-L1 or anti-CTLA-4 therapy was permitted, and checkpoint inhibitors had been received by roughly two fifths of dose-escalation patients. Partial responses were achieved by three dose-escalation patients, of whom one had hepatocellular carcinoma and two had cutaneous melanoma. The purpose of peripheral TCRbeta sequencing was to test whether ivuxolimab changed TCR sequence diversity and led to clonal T-cell expansion. The paper describes the monotherapy dose-escalation part (N of about 52 patients) of the phase I trial of ivuxolimab.

Concerning this clone: What this receptor recognizes is not known. There are no base qualities to consult, and no much larger clone falls within one base.

For sequencing of the TCRbeta CDR3 region, genomic DNA was extracted from the sorted cells. TCRbeta CDR3 regions were sequenced using the immunoSEQ Assay. Drawn from immuneACCESS, this table holds only the in-frame rearrangements with V and J called that TCRdb kept. Clones are partly lost; checked studies trace under half to an unresolved V gene and leave the rest unexplained. This sample lists some 45,000 clones; more than 70% were detected once. Of the sample, 21% is held by the ten largest clones. CDR1 and CDR2 are read off the germline V gene as MNHEY and SVGAGI. V lost 1 base and J lost 2 bases; the stretch between them is 14 bases long. The CDR3 spans 16 residues, from the cysteine through the phenylalanine. The retained sequence is limited to the CDR3, 48 bases, with the frame set at the first base. Patients with a history of autoimmune disease or receiving systemic immunosuppression were excluded from the trial. Peripheral blood for TCR sequencing was drawn from every dose cohort at baseline, at cycle 4 day 1 and at cycle 7 day 1. The samples were taken from a phase I, first-in-human, multicenter, open-label dose-escalation trial of ivuxolimab. The trial enrolled adults with locally advanced or metastatic head and neck squamous cell, hepatocellular, melanoma or renal cell carcinoma. Before TCR sequencing, CD4+ and CD8+ T cells were separately sorted from peripheral blood.

Here is what the overall study found, with its caveats: After ivuxolimab, more expanded clones were found on average in CD8+ T cells than in CD4+ T cells. Partial responders in the 0.1-3.0 mg/kg groups had among the lowest normalized peripheral clonal expansion, especially among CD8+ T cells. Low levels of normalized T-cell clonal expansion were also shown by some nonresponding patients. At doses of 0.1 to 3.0 mg/kg, clonal expansion of both CD4+ and CD8+ T cells in blood was seen between baseline and week 6. Which antigens the clonally expanded peripheral T cells were specific for was not determined.

This TCR was recovered from an adult with an advanced solid tumor such as melanoma, head and neck, liver or kidney cancer. The chain is assembled from TRBV6-5 and TRBJ2-5, with the D gene not clear enough to name. The sample was CD4+ or CD8+ T cells sorted from blood, taken in a trial of the OX40 agonist ivuxolimab. The DNA sequence reads TGTGCCAGCAGTTACTTTGCTTCGAGGCTACAAGAGACCCAGTACTTC. It codes for CASSYFASRLQETQYF.